This T cell receptor (beta chain) was recorded in a study of blood T cell repertoires in COVID-19. Study overall: Collection of acute and convalescent COVID-19 samples took place in the United States, Italy and Spain. Sources were T cells, B-cell-depleted T cells, or PBMCs; the material itself was cDNA or gDNA.

The CDR3 is made up of 15 amino acids. In the study's own analysis: Nucleated cell number was recorded as an estimate derived from reference gene primer amplification. Measured with immunoSEQ multiplex PCR; TCRdb has only the in-frame clones, and not every one. The V and J calls and clone size were taken over from that table, and D and trimming were inferred from the DNA. The repertoire has about 110,000 clones, about 90% of them found once; the top ten carry nearly 0.9%. The rearrangement links TRBV21-1 to TRBJ1-5. TRBV21-1 is a pseudogene segment. Material for sequencing was peripheral blood. This receptor was taken from a woman aged 45-60 years with active or convalescent COVID-19. The DNA for the CDR3 is TGTGCCAGCAGCTCCTTAGATCGGGTTAGACAGCCCCAGCATTTT. This codes for CASSSLDRVRQPQHF.